These T cell receptor beta chains were read from a single sample in a study of a mutant IDH1 vaccine in newly diagnosed glioma. Their specific antigens are unknown. TCRdb's copy holds only in-frame clones and misses some; the assay was immunoSEQ multiplex PCR. The table lists tens of thousands of clones, over 65% of them singletons. This specimen was PBMCs, taken from a glioma patient whose treatment included an IDH1 peptide vaccine. The source of these receptors is a young woman with glioma. CDR3s include the opening cysteine and the closing phenylalanine or tryptophan. Fields, in order: J gene, V gene, CDR3 protein.

j_gene: TRBJ1-2
v_gene: TRBV6-5
CDR3aa: CASSRGQGRVGGYTF

j_gene: TRBJ2-2
v_gene: TRBV4-3
CDR3aa: CASSQGFSTGELFF

j_gene: TRBJ1-1
v_gene: TRBV28
CDR3aa: CASRPPGGGVNTEAFF

j_gene: TRBJ2-2
v_gene: TRBV19
CDR3aa: CASSIVGGTNTGELFF

j_gene: TRBJ2-7
v_gene: TRBV2
CDR3aa: CARSRTDAYEQYF

j_gene: TRBJ2-5
v_gene: TRBV19
CDR3aa: CASSTSGIKETQYF

j_gene: TRBJ2-7
v_gene: TRBV7-2
CDR3aa: CASSLSTGTNEQYF

j_gene: TRBJ1-1
v_gene: TRBV29-1
CDR3aa: CSVEVRDILNTEAFF

j_gene: TRBJ2-6
v_gene: TRBV5-1
CDR3aa: CASSLDISSGANVLTF

j_gene: TRBJ2-1
v_gene: TRBV11-3
CDR3aa: CASSLDLTSYNEQFF

j_gene: TRBJ2-3
v_gene: TRBV10-3
CDR3aa: CAITGATGDTQYF

j_gene: TRBJ2-5
v_gene: TRBV7-9
CDR3aa: CASSEGRGKQETQYF

j_gene: TRBJ1-5
v_gene: TRBV29-1
CDR3aa: CSVGKGNQPQHF

j_gene: TRBJ1-5
v_gene: TRBV6-1
CDR3aa: CASSKGQGAIQPQHF

j_gene: TRBJ2-1
v_gene: TRBV2
CDR3aa: CASSAGQGSYNEQFF

j_gene: TRBJ1-1
v_gene: TRBV18
CDR3aa: CASSITGTENTEAFF

j_gene: TRBJ1-5
v_gene: TRBV19
CDR3aa: CASSLGPTNNQPQHF

j_gene: TRBJ2-6
v_gene: TRBV7-8
CDR3aa: CASSSLVEGVAGANVLTF

j_gene: TRBJ1-4
v_gene: TRBV30
CDR3aa: CAWSVGRSNEKLFF

j_gene: TRBJ2-7
v_gene: TRBV13
CDR3aa: CASSLDTSGGPRPYEQYF

j_gene: TRBJ2-7
v_gene: TRBV5-1
CDR3aa: CASSNTGTVAYEQYF

j_gene: TRBJ1-1
v_gene: TRBV5-1
CDR3aa: CASSRTGGNTEAFF

j_gene: .
v_gene: TRBV29-1
CDR3aa: CSVALGTHEQYF

j_gene: TRBJ2-6
v_gene: TRBV6-6
CDR3aa: CASSPSGEGANVLTF

j_gene: TRBJ2-7
v_gene: TRBV18
CDR3aa: CASSRGQIAYEQYF

j_gene: TRBJ1-1
v_gene: TRBV14
CDR3aa: CASSQGIEAFF

j_gene: TRBJ1-5
v_gene: TRBV2
CDR3aa: CASRGPQHF

j_gene: TRBJ2-1
v_gene: TRBV18
CDR3aa: CASSDPGLVRHNEQFF

j_gene: TRBJ1-2
v_gene: TRBV2
CDR3aa: CALLPGTAGDGYTF

j_gene: TRBJ2-1
v_gene: TRBV27
CDR3aa: CASSLAGAYNEQFF

j_gene: TRBJ1-3
v_gene: TRBV27
CDR3aa: CASSRVSGNTIYF

j_gene: TRBJ2-1
v_gene: TRBV5-1
CDR3aa: CASSWTSGSSEQFF

j_gene: TRBJ2-7
v_gene: TRBV29-1
CDR3aa: CSVQAGLSYEQYF

j_gene: TRBJ2-4
v_gene: TRBV27
CDR3aa: CASSLEGRANIQYF

j_gene: TRBJ1-1
v_gene: TRBV11-2
CDR3aa: CASSGRWIGEAFF

j_gene: TRBJ1-1
v_gene: TRBV29-1
CDR3aa: CSVEGRMNTEAFF

j_gene: TRBJ1-1
v_gene: TRBV30
CDR3aa: CAQRVGGGNTEAFF

j_gene: TRBJ2-4
v_gene: TRBV5-6
CDR3aa: CASSLGWGEQYF

j_gene: TRBJ1-2
v_gene: TRBV2
CDR3aa: CASRDGPYGYTF

j_gene: TRBJ1-4
v_gene: TRBV7-9
CDR3aa: CASRPPGTTNEKLFF

j_gene: TRBJ2-2
v_gene: TRBV7-9
CDR3aa: CASSFGTAAGPIGGLFF

j_gene: TRBJ2-5
v_gene: TRBV4-2
CDR3aa: CASSAIPGTGDSRGTQYF

j_gene: TRBJ1-2
v_gene: TRBV29-1
CDR3aa: CSVDREFYGYTF

j_gene: TRBJ1-2
v_gene: TRBV6-1
CDR3aa: CASSEYEDIRYGYTF

j_gene: TRBJ2-5
v_gene: TRBV29-1
CDR3aa: CSVEGPSRRGPEETQYF

j_gene: TRBJ2-7
v_gene: TRBV30
CDR3aa: CAWSVLTYEQYF

j_gene: TRBJ2-1
v_gene: TRBV15
CDR3aa: CATSRGLSGTEQFF

j_gene: TRBJ2-7
v_gene: TRBV27
CDR3aa: CASSLGTSSEQYF

j_gene: TRBJ1-4
v_gene: TRBV2
CDR3aa: CATRGTNEKLFF

j_gene: TRBJ1-5
v_gene: TRBV19
CDR3aa: CASSPSAGQPQHF

j_gene: TRBJ1-2
v_gene: TRBV15
CDR3aa: CATSSYSTGVGGYTF